These T cell receptor beta chains were read from a single sample in a study of blood T cell repertoires in COVID-19. Measured with immunoSEQ multiplex PCR; TCRdb has only the in-frame clones, and not every one. The table includes around 200,000 clones, 88% detected once. The sample was PBMCs or T cells enriched from blood (not recorded which). These TCRs come from a young woman who had recovered from COVID-19. Each CDR3 is given with its conserved first and last residue. Each record gives: J gene, CDR3 length, clone size, D gene, V gene, CDR3 protein, CDR3 DNA. A D gene is named only where the DNA matches it firmly. Clone size, where shown, is once, few, many, or a class for clones that have expanded.

>TRBJ2-5|15|-|TRBD2|TRBV15
CATSRDLAGGETQYF
TGTGCCACCAGCAGAGATCTAGCGGGGGGAGAGACCCAGTACTTC
>TRBJ1-6|14|-|TRBD1|TRBV5-1
CASRWDSLNSPLHF
TGCGCCAGCAGATGGGACAGCCTTAATTCACCCCTCCACTTT
>TRBJ1-4|15|-|TRBD1|TRBV2
CASNFRDRANEKLFF
TGTGCCAGCAACTTCCGGGACAGAGCTAATGAAAAACTGTTTTTT
>TRBJ1-3|15|-|-|TRBV11-2
CASSVRGAWGDTIYF
TGTGCCAGCAGTGTCAGGGGCGCTTGGGGAGACACCATATATTTT
>TRBJ2-5|14|-|-|TRBV5-1
CASSLDARQETQYF
TGCGCCAGCAGCTTGGACGCGCGGCAAGAGACCCAGTACTTC
>TRBJ2-7|15|-|-|TRBV11-2
CASSPGLHISYEQYF
TGTGCCAGCAGCCCTGGACTCCATATTTCCTACGAGCAGTACTTC
>TRBJ1-6|16|few|-|TRBV5-4
CASSLEGASYNSPLHF
TGTGCCAGCAGCTTGGAAGGGGCCTCCTATAATTCACCCCTCCACTTT
>TRBJ2-2|14|few|TRBD2|TRBV2
CATTSTENTGELFF
TGTGCCACGACTAGCACCGAGAACACCGGGGAGCTGTTTTTT
>TRBJ2-5|16|-|TRBD2|TRBV7-2
CASSLTGGGDQETQYF
TGTGCCAGCAGCTTAACCGGCGGGGGGGATCAAGAGACCCAGTACTTC
>TRBJ1-1|13|-|-|TRBV12-3/TRBV12-4
CASSTGVNTEAFF
TGTGCCAGCAGTACGGGGGTAAACACTGAAGCTTTCTTT
>TRBJ2-5|14|-|-|TRBV7-2
CASSPGGALETQYF
TGTGCCAGCAGCCCGGGCGGGGCGTTGGAGACCCAGTACTTC
>TRBJ2-7|15|-|-|TRBV15
CATSRDSFSSYEQYF
TGTGCCACCAGCAGGGACTCTTTTAGCTCCTACGAGCAGTACTTC
>TRBJ1-1|12|-|-|TRBV19
CASSWGDTEAFF
TGTGCCAGTAGTTGGGGGGACACTGAAGCTTTCTTT
>TRBJ2-4|11|-|-|TRBV6-5
CASSSLNIQYF
TGTGCCAGCAGTTCCTTAAACATTCAGTACTTC
>TRBJ1-3|16|-|TRBD1|TRBV5-1
CASSLAGRGTGNTIYF
TGCGCCAGCAGCTTGGCAGGCAGGGGGACTGGAAACACCATATATTTT